This section outlines one TCR beta chain sequence together with its context. The entry originates in a study of blood T cell repertoires in COVID-19. Looking at the study overall: The samples span acute and convalescent COVID-19 from the United States, Italy and Spain. Sources were T cells, B-cell-depleted T cells, or PBMCs; the material itself was cDNA or gDNA.

V was cut by 6 bases and J by 7 bases, with 9 bases left in between. Germline CDR1 and CDR2: MNHEY and SVGAGI. The CDR3 contains 11 residues. Original processing methods: Cell counts per sample came from amplifying reference gene primers. Only in-frame clones appear in the TCRdb table, and some are missing; sequencing was by immunoSEQ multiplex PCR. That table furnishes V, J and clone size, whereas the DNA furnished D and trimming. The sample carries some 33,000 clones, around 91% recorded once. J is TRBJ2-5 and V is TRBV6-5, with D perhaps TRBD2 (6 bases). The sample was peripheral blood. The source of this sequence is a man in his sixties or seventies with active or convalescent COVID-19. CDR3 sequence reads: CASRGRRTQYF. CDR3 nucleotides: TGTGCCAGCAGAGGGAGGAGGACCCAGTACTTC.